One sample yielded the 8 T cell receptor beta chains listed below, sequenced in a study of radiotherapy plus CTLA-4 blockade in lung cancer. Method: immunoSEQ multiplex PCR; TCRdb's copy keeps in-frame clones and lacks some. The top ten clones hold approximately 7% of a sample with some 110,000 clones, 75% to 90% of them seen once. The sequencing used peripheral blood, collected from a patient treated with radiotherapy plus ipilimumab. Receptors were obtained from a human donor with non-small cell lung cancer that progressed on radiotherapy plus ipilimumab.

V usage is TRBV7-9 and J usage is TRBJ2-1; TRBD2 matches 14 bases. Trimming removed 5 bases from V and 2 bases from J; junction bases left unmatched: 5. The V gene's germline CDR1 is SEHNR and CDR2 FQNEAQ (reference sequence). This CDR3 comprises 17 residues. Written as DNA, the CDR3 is TGTGCCAGCAGCCCCCGACTAGCGGGAGGGCCCTACAATGAGCAGTTCTTC. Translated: CASSPRLAGGPYNEQFF. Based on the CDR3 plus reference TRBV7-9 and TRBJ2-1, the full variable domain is DTGVSQNPRHKITKRGQNVTFRCDPISEHNRLYWYRQTLGQGPEFLTYFQNEAQLEKSRLLSDRFSAERPKGSFSTLEIQRTEQGDSAMYLCASSPRLAGGPYNEQFFGPGTRLTVL.

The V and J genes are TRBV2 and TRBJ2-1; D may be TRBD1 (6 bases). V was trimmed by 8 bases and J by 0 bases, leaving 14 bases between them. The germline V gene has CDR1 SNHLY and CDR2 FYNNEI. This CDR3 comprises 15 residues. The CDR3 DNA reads TGTGCCAGCGGTTGGGGGCGCCCCTCCTACAATGAGCAGTTCTTC. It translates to CASGWGRPSYNEQFF.

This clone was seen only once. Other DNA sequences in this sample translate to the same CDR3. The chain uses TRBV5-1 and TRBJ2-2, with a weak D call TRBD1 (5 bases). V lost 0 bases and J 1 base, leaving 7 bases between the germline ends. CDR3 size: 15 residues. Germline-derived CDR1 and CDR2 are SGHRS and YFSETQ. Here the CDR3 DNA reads TGCGCCAGCAGCTTGGCCGGACAGAACACCGGGGAGCTGTTTTTT. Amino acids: CASSLAGQNTGELFF.

In DNA, the CDR3 is TGTGCCAGCAGCCTCCGGGCGCAGAGGGCCCGCGAGCAGTTCTTC. Translation gives CASSLRAQRAREQFF. This sequence joins TRBV27 and TRBJ2-1; possible D gene TRBD2, 5 bases. The germline V gene has CDR1 MNHEY and CDR2 SMNVEV (reference sequence). There are 15 residues in the CDR3. V lost 6 bases and J 10 bases, leaving 22 bases between the germline ends.

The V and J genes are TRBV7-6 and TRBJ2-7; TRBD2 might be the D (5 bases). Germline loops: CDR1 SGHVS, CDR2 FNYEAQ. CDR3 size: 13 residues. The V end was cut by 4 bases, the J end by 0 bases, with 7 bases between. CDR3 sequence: CASSYGSSYEQYF. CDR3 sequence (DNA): TGTGCCAGCAGCTATGGGAGCTCCTACGAGCAGTACTTC.

The CDR3 region is CASSEATRSSYNEQFF. CDR3 DNA sequence: TGTGCCAGCAGTGAAGCAACTAGGAGCTCCTACAATGAGCAGTTCTTC. The chain is built from TRBV2 and TRBJ2-1; maybe TRBD2 (5 bases). The CDR3 sequence is 16 residues long. Germline values: CDR1 SNHLY, CDR2 FYNNEI. V dropped 0 bases and J dropped 0 bases, with 9 bases sitting between them.

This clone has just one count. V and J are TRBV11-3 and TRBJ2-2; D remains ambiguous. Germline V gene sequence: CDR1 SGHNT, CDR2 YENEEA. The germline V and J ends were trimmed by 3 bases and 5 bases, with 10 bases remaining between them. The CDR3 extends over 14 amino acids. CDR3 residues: CASSLAGLTGELFF. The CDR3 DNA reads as TGTGCCAGCAGCTTGGCCGGGCTTACCGGGGAGCTGTTTTTT.

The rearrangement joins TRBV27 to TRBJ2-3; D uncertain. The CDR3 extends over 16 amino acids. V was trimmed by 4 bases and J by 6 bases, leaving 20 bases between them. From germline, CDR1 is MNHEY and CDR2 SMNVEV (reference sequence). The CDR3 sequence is CASSSPRTGRKDTQYF. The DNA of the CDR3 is TGTGCCAGCAGTTCTCCAAGGACCGGCAGAAAGGATACGCAGTATTTT.